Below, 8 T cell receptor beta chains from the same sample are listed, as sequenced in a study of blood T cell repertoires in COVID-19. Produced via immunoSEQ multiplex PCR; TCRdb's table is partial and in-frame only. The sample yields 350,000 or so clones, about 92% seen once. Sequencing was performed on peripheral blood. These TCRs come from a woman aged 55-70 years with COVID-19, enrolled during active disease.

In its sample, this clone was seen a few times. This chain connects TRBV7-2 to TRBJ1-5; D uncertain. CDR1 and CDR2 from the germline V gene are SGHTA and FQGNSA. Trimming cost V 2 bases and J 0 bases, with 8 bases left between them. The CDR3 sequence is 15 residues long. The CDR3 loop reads CASSLQSYSNQPQHF. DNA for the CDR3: TGTGCCAGCAGCTTACAGTCGTATAGCAATCAGCCCCAGCATTTT. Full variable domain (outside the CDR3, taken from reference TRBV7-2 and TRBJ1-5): GAGVSQSPSNKVTEKGKDVELRCDPISGHTALYWYRQSLGQGLEFLIYFQGNSAPDKSGLPSDRFSAERTGGSVSTLTIQRTQQEDSAVYLCASSLQSYSNQPQHFGDGTRLSIL.

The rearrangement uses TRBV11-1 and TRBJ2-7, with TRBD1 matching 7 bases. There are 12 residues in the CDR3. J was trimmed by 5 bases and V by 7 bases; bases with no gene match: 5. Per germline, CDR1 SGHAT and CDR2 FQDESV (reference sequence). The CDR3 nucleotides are TGTGCCAGCACCTATACAGGGGACGAGCAGTACTTC. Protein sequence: CASTYTGDEQYF.

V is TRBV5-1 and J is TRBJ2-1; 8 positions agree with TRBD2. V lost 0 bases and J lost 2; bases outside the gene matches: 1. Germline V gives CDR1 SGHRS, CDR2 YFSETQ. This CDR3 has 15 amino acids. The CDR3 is CASSLVGGAYNEQFF. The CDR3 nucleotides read TGCGCCAGCAGCTTGGTCGGGGGGGCCTACAATGAGCAGTTCTTC.

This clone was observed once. The CDR3 loop reads CATLRGGEGGYTF. CDR3 DNA: TGTGCCACCTTACGGGGAGGGGAGGGTGGCTACACCTTC. The V and J genes are TRBV10-3 and TRBJ1-2, with D perhaps TRBD1 (5 bases). Trimming pared 10 bases from V and 7 bases from J, leaving 19 bases between. The CDR3 runs 13 residues. Germline V gene data show CDR1 as ENHRY and CDR2 as SYGVKD.

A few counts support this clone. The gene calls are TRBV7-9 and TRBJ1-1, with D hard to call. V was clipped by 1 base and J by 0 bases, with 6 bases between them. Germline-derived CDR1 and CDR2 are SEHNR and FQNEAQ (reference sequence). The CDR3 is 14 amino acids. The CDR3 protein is CASSLVAVNTEAFF. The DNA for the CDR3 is TGTGCCAGCAGCTTAGTAGCGGTGAACACTGAAGCTTTCTTT.

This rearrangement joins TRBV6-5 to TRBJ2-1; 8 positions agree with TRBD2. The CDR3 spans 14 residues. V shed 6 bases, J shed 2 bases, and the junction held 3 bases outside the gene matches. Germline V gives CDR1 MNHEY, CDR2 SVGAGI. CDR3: CASRQRGTYNEQFF. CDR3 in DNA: TGTGCCAGCAGGCAGCGGGGGACCTACAATGAGCAGTTCTTC.

The CDR3, as DNA: TGTGCCAGCAGCCAAGTAGTATCTGGCACAGATACGCAGTATTTT. It translates to CASSQVVSGTDTQYF. The chain combines TRBV4-2 with TRBJ2-3; D is unclear. Between the trimmed V and J ends, which lost 1 base and 1 base, there was a span of 9 bases. The germline V gene encodes CDR1 LGHNA and CDR2 YNFKEQ. The CDR3 loop spans 15 amino acids.

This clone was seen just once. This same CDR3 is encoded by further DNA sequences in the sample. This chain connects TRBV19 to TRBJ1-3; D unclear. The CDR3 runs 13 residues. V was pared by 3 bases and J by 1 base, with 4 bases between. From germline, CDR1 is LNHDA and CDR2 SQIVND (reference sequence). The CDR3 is CASSILSGNTIYF. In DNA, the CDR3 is TGTGCCAGTAGTATCTTATCTGGAAACACCATATATTTT. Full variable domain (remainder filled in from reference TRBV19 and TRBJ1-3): DGGITQSPKYLFRKEGQNVTLSCEQNLNHDAMYWYRQDPGQGLRLIYYSQIVNDFQKGDIAEGYSVSREKKESFPLTVTSAQKNPTAFYLCASSILSGNTIYFGEGSWLTVV.